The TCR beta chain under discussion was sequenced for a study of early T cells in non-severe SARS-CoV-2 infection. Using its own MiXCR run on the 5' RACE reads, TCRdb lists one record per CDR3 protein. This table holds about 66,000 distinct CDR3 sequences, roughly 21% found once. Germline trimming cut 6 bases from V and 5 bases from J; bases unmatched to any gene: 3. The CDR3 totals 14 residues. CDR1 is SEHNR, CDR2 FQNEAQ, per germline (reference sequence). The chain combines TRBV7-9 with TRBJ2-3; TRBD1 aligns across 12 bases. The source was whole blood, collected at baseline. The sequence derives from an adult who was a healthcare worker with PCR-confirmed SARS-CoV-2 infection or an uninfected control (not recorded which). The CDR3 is CASRRDRGRDTQYF. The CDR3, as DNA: TGTGCCAGCAGGCGGGACAGGGGGCGAGATACGCAGTATTTT.